Below, 30 T cell receptor beta chains from the same sample are listed, as sequenced in a study of blood T cell repertoires in COVID-19. Sequencing was performed with immunoSEQ multiplex PCR; in TCRdb, only in-frame clones are kept and a portion is missing. The sample records 240,000 or so clones, around 90% being singletons. The sample consisted of PBMCs or T cells enriched from blood (not recorded which). The receptors derive from a man aged 45-65 years who had been exposed to COVID-19.

The chain links TRBV7-2 to TRBJ2-3; TRBD2 agrees at 14 bases. From germline, CDR1 is SGHTA and CDR2 FQGNSA. The junction had 7 bases not matched to a gene; V was cut back by 1 base and J by 1 base. This CDR3 has 19 amino acids. DNA for the CDR3: TGTGCCAGCAGCTTAGTAGCGGGACTAGCGGGAGATCGCACAGATACGCAGTATTTT. This encodes CASSLVAGLAGDRTDTQYF. Using reference TRBV7-2 and TRBJ2-3 for the parts outside the CDR3, the full variable domain is GAGVSQSPSNKVTEKGKDVELRCDPISGHTALYWYRQSLGQGLEFLIYFQGNSAPDKSGLPSDRFSAERTGGSVSTLTIQRTQQEDSAVYLCASSLVAGLAGDRTDTQYFGPGTRLTVL.

The rearrangement uses TRBV5-8 and TRBJ2-7; no clear D. With 0 bases removed from V and 3 bases from J, the gap between germline ends came to 4 bases. CDR3 length equals 12 residues. Germline assignment: CDR1 SGHTS and CDR2 YDEGEE. In DNA, the CDR3 is TGTGCCAGCAGCTTGGGGCACTACGAGCAGTACTTC. Translating it yields CASSLGHYEQYF. Combining the CDR3 with reference TRBV5-8 and TRBJ2-7 gives the whole variable domain EAGVTQSPTHLIKTRGQQATLRCSPISGHTSVYWYQQALGLGLQFLLWYDEGEERNRGNFPPRFSGRQFPNYSSELNVNALELEDSALYLCASSLGHYEQYFGPGTRLTVT.

This chain links TRBV7-2 with TRBJ1-6; possible D gene TRBD1, 5 bases. The CDR3 sequence is 15 residues long. Germline-derived CDR1 and CDR2 are SGHTA and FQGNSA. V dropped 1 base and J dropped 7 bases, with 11 bases sitting between them. The CDR3 DNA reads TGTGCCAGCAGCTTAGGGGCAGGGCAAAATTCACCCCTCCACTTT. It yields the protein CASSLGAGQNSPLHF.

The genes are TRBV3-1 (or the pseudogene TRBV3-2) and TRBJ1-6, with D maybe TRBD1 (6 bases). Looked up from germline, CDR1 is LGHDT and CDR2 is YNNKEL (reference sequence). The V end was cut by 1 base, the J end by 7 bases, with 14 bases between. The CDR3 loop spans 16 amino acids. Here the CDR3 DNA reads TGTGCCAGCAGCCAAGCCGCGATGAGGGGGAATTCACCCCTCCACTTT. This sequence encodes CASSQAAMRGNSPLHF.

The J gene is TRBJ2-7, the V gene TRBV7-9, with D uncertain. Germline V lookup: CDR1 SEHNR, CDR2 FQNEAQ (reference sequence). With 0 bases removed from V and 1 base from J, the gap between germline ends came to 7 bases. The CDR3 has 14 amino acids. CDR3 region: CASSLAAYSYEQYV. In nucleotides, the CDR3 is TGTGCCAGCAGCTTAGCCGCGTATTCCTACGAGCAGTACGTC.

This sequence joins TRBV5-1 and TRBJ1-2, with a tentative D call TRBD1 (5 bases). Between the trimmed V and J ends, which lost 0 bases and 5 bases, there was a span of 11 bases. This CDR3 region has 14 residues. Looked up from germline, CDR1 is SGHRS and CDR2 is YFSETQ. CDR3 loop: CASSLAQGPYGYTF. In nucleotides, the CDR3 is TGCGCCAGCAGCTTGGCCCAGGGCCCATATGGCTACACCTTC.

This rearrangement joins TRBV10-1 to TRBJ2-2; no reliable D call. The germline V gene encodes CDR1 WNHNN and CDR2 SYGVQD (reference sequence). This CDR3 has 13 residues. V lost 3 bases and J 0 bases, leaving 2 bases between the germline ends. The CDR3 here is CASSDTNTGELFF. The CDR3 nucleotides are TGCGCCAGCAGTGACACGAACACCGGGGAGCTGTTTTTT.

This clone was counted once. The J gene is TRBJ2-2, the V gene TRBV27, with 11 bases that match TRBD2. Germline loops: CDR1 MNHEY, CDR2 SMNVEV (reference sequence). This CDR3 is built from 19 residues. The junction had 13 bases not matched to a gene; V was cut back by 6 bases and J by 1 base. In DNA, the CDR3 is TGTGCCAGCAGCCCAAATGCCCTAGCGGGAGGCCGGAACACCGGGGAGCTGTTTTTT. Translated, it gives CASSPNALAGGRNTGELFF.

The chain uses TRBV28 and TRBJ1-4; D uncertain. Germline V CDR1 and CDR2: MDHEN, SYDVKM. The CDR3 has 16 residues. Deletions cut 5 bases from V and 0 bases from J, with 13 bases between. CDR3 loop: CASSPAGRTTNEKLFF. CDR3 DNA sequence: TGTGCCAGCAGTCCGGCTGGGAGGACAACTAATGAAAAACTGTTTTTT.

The V call is TRBV7-9, the J call TRBJ1-4, with TRBD1 matching 8 bases. The CDR3 consists of 14 residues. Germline V lookup: CDR1 SEHNR, CDR2 FQNEAQ (reference sequence). Unmatched junction bases numbered 3, after V lost 5 bases and J lost 4 bases. The CDR3 protein is CASSLQGDNEKLFF. CDR3 DNA sequence: TGTGCCAGCAGCCTACAGGGGGATAATGAAAAACTGTTTTTT.

About this clone: The identical CDR3 is also encoded by other nucleotide sequences in the sample. The rearrangement uses TRBV6-5 and TRBJ1-2; 7 nucleotides match TRBD1. Germline values: CDR1 MNHEY, CDR2 SVGAGI. With V trimmed by 5 bases and J by 2 bases, 2 bases remained unmatched. The CDR3 loop spans 13 amino acids. The CDR3 reads CASSRGQNYGYTF. The CDR3 bases are TGTGCCAGCAGTCGGGGACAGAACTATGGCTACACCTTC.

The genes are TRBV5-4 and TRBJ2-1; a possible D gene is TRBD2 (5 bases). The germline V gene encodes CDR1 SGHNT and CDR2 YYREEE (reference sequence). The CDR3 sequence is 14 residues long. The V end lost 5 bases, the J end lost 3 bases, and 12 bases lay between the germline ends. CDR3 sequence reads: CASSTPGDYNEQFF. As DNA, the CDR3 is TGTGCCAGCAGTACCCCCGGGGACTACAATGAGCAGTTCTTC.

The chain employs TRBV4-2 and TRBJ2-2; D not resolved. With 4 bases removed from V and 4 bases from J, the gap between germline ends came to 13 bases. This CDR3 spans 15 amino acids. Germline V gives CDR1 LGHNA, CDR2 YNFKEQ. The CDR3 is CASSPVEAGTGELFF. CDR3 sequence (DNA): TGTGCCAGCAGCCCGGTCGAAGCCGGCACCGGGGAGCTGTTTTTT.

The chain carries TRBV3-1 (or the pseudogene TRBV3-2) and TRBJ1-6, with D unclear. Trimming removed 3 bases at V and 0 bases at J, with 6 bases between. Germline CDR1 reads LGHDT; CDR2 reads YNNKEL (reference sequence). The CDR3 is 15 amino acids. CDR3 residues: CASSHLSSYNSPLHF. CDR3 DNA: TGTGCCAGCAGCCATTTGAGCTCCTATAATTCACCCCTCCACTTT.

The chain uses TRBV9 and TRBJ1-2, with D unclear. Between the trimmed V and J ends, which lost 3 bases and 8 bases, there was a span of 17 bases. This CDR3 has 14 residues. The V gene's germline CDR1 is SGDLS and CDR2 YYNGEE. CDR3 residues: CASSGTGSQGGYTF. The CDR3 nucleotides read TGTGCCAGCAGCGGCACCGGGTCGCAAGGAGGCTACACCTTC.

This clone was counted a few times. V is TRBV7-9 and J is TRBJ2-7; a possible D gene is TRBD2 (6 bases). The CDR3 has 13 residues. Germline CDR1 SEHNR, CDR2 FQNEAQ (reference sequence). Trimming pared 2 bases from V and 3 bases from J, leaving 8 bases between. DNA for the CDR3: TGTGCCAGCAGCTTACAGGAGGGCTACGAGCAGTACTTC. Amino acid sequence: CASSLQEGYEQYF.

This chain joins TRBV19 and TRBJ1-6; D unresolved. Germline CDR1 is LNHDA and CDR2 is SQIVND (reference sequence). CDR3 length equals 17 residues. Between the trimmed V and J ends, which lost 5 bases and 0 bases, there was a span of 14 bases. CDR3 in amino acids: CASSPPRRSSYNSPLHF. CDR3 nucleotide sequence: TGTGCCAGTAGTCCCCCAAGACGGAGCTCCTATAATTCACCCCTCCACTTT.

The chain is built from TRBV18 and TRBJ1-3, with no clear D. The CDR3 covers 14 residues. Trimming left V 3 bases short and J 5 bases short, with 11 bases between. Germline V gene lookup returns CDR1 KGHSH and CDR2 LQKENI. The CDR3 protein is CASSPTTLRNTIYF. The CDR3 DNA is TGTGCCAGCTCACCGACGACACTTCGAAACACCATATATTTT.

The chain is built from TRBV28 and TRBJ1-1; a possible D gene is TRBD1 (6 bases). V lost 5 bases and J lost 2, with 12 bases in between. The CDR3 length is 14 residues. From germline, CDR1 is MDHEN and CDR2 SYDVKM. The CDR3 region has the DNA TGTGCCAGCAGTCTATACAGGGATAACACTGAAGCTTTCTTT. As protein: CASSLYRDNTEAFF. The variable domain in full, with the rest retrieved from reference TRBV28 and TRBJ1-1, is DVKVTQSSRYLVKRTGEKVFLECVQDMDHENMFWYRQDPGLGLRLIYFSYDVKMKEKGDIPEGYSVSREKKERFSLILESASTNQTSMYLCASSLYRDNTEAFFGQGTRLTVV.

Only one count was recorded for this clone. The chain employs TRBV15 and TRBJ1-1, with a tentative D call TRBD1 (5 bases). Trimming left V 0 bases short and J 5 bases short, with 13 bases between. The germline V gene has CDR1 LNHNV and CDR2 YYDKDF (reference sequence). CDR3 size: 15 residues. Here the CDR3 DNA reads TGTGCCACCAGCAGAGATCAGTGGGGGAGGACTGAAGCTTTCTTT. It yields the protein CATSRDQWGRTEAFF. The variable domain in full, completed from reference TRBV15 and TRBJ1-1, reads DAMVIQNPRYQVTQFGKPVTLSCSQTLNHNVMYWYQQKSSQAPKLLFHYYDKDFNNEADTPDNFQSRRPNTSFCFLDIRSPGLGDTAMYLCATSRDQWGRTEAFFGQGTRLTVV.

On this clone: Other DNA sequences from this sample encode an identical CDR3 as well. The CDR3: CASSWTESSYNEQFF. Written as DNA, the CDR3 is TGCGCCAGCAGTTGGACAGAGAGCTCCTACAATGAGCAGTTCTTC. The gene calls are TRBV5-1 and TRBJ2-1, with D possibly being TRBD1 (6 bases). This CDR3 contains 15 residues. Germline loops: CDR1 SGHRS, CDR2 YFSETQ. The V gene lost 5 bases and the J gene lost 0 bases, with 12 bases spanning the gap.

The rearrangement links TRBV7-9 to TRBJ2-3; TRBD1 matches at 7 bases. J gave up 2 bases and V 3 bases, and 2 bases lay outside the gene matches. The CDR3 totals 14 residues. The germline gives CDR1 SEHNR, CDR2 FQNEAQ (reference sequence). The CDR3 is CASSLDRHTDTQYF. CDR3 nucleotide sequence: TGTGCCAGCAGCTTGGACAGGCACACAGATACGCAGTATTTT.

The chain combines TRBV13 with TRBJ1-1, with D perhaps TRBD1 (5 bases). CDR3 size: 14 residues. Germline V gene sequence: CDR1 PRHDT, CDR2 FYEKMQ (reference sequence). The V end lost 5 bases, the J end lost 1 base, and 11 bases lay between the germline ends. The CDR3 protein is CASSKTGANTEAFF. The CDR3 bases are TGTGCCAGCAGCAAAACAGGAGCGAACACTGAAGCTTTCTTT.

The chain uses TRBV11-1 and TRBJ1-1; D may be TRBD1 (5 bases). The CDR3 is 16 residues long. Germline V lookup: CDR1 SGHAT, CDR2 FQDESV (reference sequence). V was clipped by 2 bases and J by 4 bases, with 17 bases between them. The CDR3 sequence is CASSLLSLGRSTEAFF. For the CDR3, the DNA is TGTGCCAGCAGCTTACTGTCCCTGGGGCGGAGCACTGAAGCTTTCTTT.

This rearrangement joins TRBV28 to TRBJ1-4; 10 positions agree with TRBD1. J lost 8 bases, V lost 5 bases, and 8 bases had no gene match. Germline V gene data show CDR1 as MDHEN and CDR2 as SYDVKM. There are 15 residues in the CDR3. The CDR3 nucleotides are TGTGCCAGCAGTGGACGACAGGGGGCAAGGGAAAAACTGTTTTTT. Encoded protein: CASSGRQGAREKLFF.

J is TRBJ1-1 and V is TRBV7-3; 9 bases are a match to TRBD1. The V gene's germline CDR1 is SGHTA and CDR2 FQGTGA. This CDR3 is built from 12 residues. Trimming cost V 5 bases and J 8 bases; bases outside gene matches: 3. DNA of the CDR3: TGTGCCAGCAGCGAGGACAGGGGAGAAGCTTTCTTT. Translation gives CASSEDRGEAFF.

This chain joins TRBV19 and TRBJ1-2, with D perhaps TRBD1 (6 bases). Trimming cost V 5 bases and J 4 bases, with 17 bases left between them. The CDR3 sequence is 15 residues long. CDR1 is LNHDA, CDR2 SQIVND, per germline (reference sequence). CDR3 loop: CASSPGTMGGYGYTF. The CDR3 coding sequence is TGTGCCAGTAGTCCGGGGACAATGGGCGGCTATGGCTACACCTTC.

CDR3 loop: CASSQGRGRTEAFF. CDR3 coding DNA: TGTGCCAGCAGCCAAGGTCGGGGTCGGACTGAAGCTTTCTTT. The chain joins TRBV16 to TRBJ1-1; D is unresolved. CDR1 KGHSY and CDR2 FQNENV come from the germline V gene. The ends were cut back, 2 bases at V and 5 bases at J, with 12 bases in the middle. CDR3 size: 14 residues. Complete variable domain (other parts from reference TRBV16 and TRBJ1-1): GEEVAQTPKHLVRGEGQKAKLYCAPIKGHSYVFWYQQVLKNEFKFLISFQNENVFDETGMPKERFSAKCLPNSPCSLEIQATKLEDSAVYFCASSQGRGRTEAFFGQGTRLTVV.

The CDR3 spells CASSEAEGSSGNTIYF. CDR3 DNA sequence: TGTGCCAGCAGTGAAGCCGAGGGTAGCTCTGGAAACACCATATATTTT. The rearrangement links TRBV6-1 to TRBJ1-3; D gene unclear. Deletions cut 0 bases from V and 0 bases from J, with 9 bases between. This CDR3 region has 16 residues. In germline, CDR1 is MNHNS, CDR2 SASEGT.

The chain recombines TRBV4-2 with TRBJ1-1; perhaps TRBD1 as D (6 bases). The germline V gene encodes CDR1 LGHNA and CDR2 YNFKEQ. The CDR3 covers 19 residues. V lost 3 bases and J 0 bases, leaving 23 bases between the germline ends. The CDR3 loop reads CASSQRNRDLDLVNTEAFF. For the CDR3, the DNA is TGTGCCAGCAGCCAGCGGAACAGGGACCTAGACTTGGTGAACACTGAAGCTTTCTTT.